The 32 T cell receptor beta chains presented below share a single source sample, sequenced in a study of T cell changes during pregnancy in multiple sclerosis. Generated by immunoSEQ multiplex PCR, the TCRdb table keeps only in-frame clones and is missing some. The sample holds 60,000 to 75,000 clones; about 92% are singletons and the top ten take 1.1% to 1.5%. The material sequenced was peripheral blood, taken in the second trimester of pregnancy. The receptor set was obtained from a female donor in good health, enrolled as a control in a pregnancy study.

This chain connects TRBV19 to TRBJ1-2, with 7 bases fitting TRBD1. The trim removed 7 bases at V and 4 bases at J, leaving 15 bases unmatched. The germline V gene has CDR1 LNHDA and CDR2 SQIVND (reference sequence). The CDR3 runs to 16 residues. The CDR3 DNA reads as TGTGCCAGTAAGGGGGGAGACAGGGCGCACCTCTATGGCTACACCTTC. It codes for CASKGGDRAHLYGYTF.

The J gene is TRBJ2-7, the V gene TRBV7-9, with 10 nucleotides matching TRBD1. CDR1 SEHNR and CDR2 FQNEAQ come from the germline V gene (reference sequence). The V gene end was trimmed by 5 bases and the J gene end by 7 bases; junction bases not matched to a gene: 11. The length of the CDR3 is 15 residues. The CDR3 sequence is CASSPRTTGGKEQYF. Here the CDR3 DNA reads TGTGCCAGCAGCCCACGCACGACAGGGGGCAAGGAGCAGTACTTC.

The chain links TRBV5-1 to TRBJ2-1; the D is unclear. V lost 8 bases and J lost 9, with 6 bases in between. The germline gives CDR1 SGHRS, CDR2 YFSETQ. This CDR3 has 9 amino acids. As DNA, the CDR3 is TGCGCCAGAGCCCCTGAGCAGTTCTTC. Its protein product is CARAPEQFF.

The chain is built from TRBV2 and TRBJ2-3; 8 bases align to TRBD2. Germline lookup yields CDR1 SNHLY and CDR2 FYNNEI. Unmatched junction bases numbered 6, after V lost 4 bases and J lost 0 bases. The CDR3 runs 16 residues. CDR3 bases: TGTGCCAGCAGTGGGGAGCGGGGGCTCAGCACAGATACGCAGTATTTT. Translated: CASSGERGLSTDTQYF.

V usage is TRBV10-3 and J usage is TRBJ1-6; 8 bases are a match to TRBD1. V shed 0 bases, J shed 5 bases, and the junction held 3 bases outside the gene matches. The CDR3 loop spans 16 amino acids. The germline V gene has CDR1 ENHRY and CDR2 SYGVKD. Here the CDR3 reads CAISESMDRDNSPLHF. The CDR3 coding sequence is TGTGCCATCAGTGAGTCCATGGACAGGGATAATTCACCCCTCCACTTT.

This sequence joins TRBV6-5 and TRBJ1-5; no firm D call. The CDR3 runs 13 residues. Trimming removed 4 bases from V and 2 bases from J, with 6 bases in between. CDR1 and CDR2 from the germline V gene are MNHEY and SVGAGI. CDR3 sequence (DNA): TGTGCCAGCAGTTCCGTCCGCAATCAGCCCCAGCATTTT. Its translation is CASSSVRNQPQHF.

The rearrangement uses TRBV30 and TRBJ1-2; 10 bases are shared with TRBD1. Germline V gene lookup returns CDR1 GTSNPN and CDR2 SVGIG (reference sequence). Trimming took 3 bases from V and 3 from J; bases not matched to a gene: 7. The CDR3 loop spans 15 amino acids. CDR3 region: CAWRRDRGTDYGYTF. The CDR3 DNA follows: TGTGCCTGGAGACGGGACAGGGGCACGGACTATGGCTACACCTTC.

The chain combines TRBV6-6 with TRBJ1-2, with D hard to call. The V and J ends lost 6 bases and 7 bases respectively, with 9 bases between them. The CDR3 totals 11 residues. Germline values: CDR1 MNHNY, CDR2 SVGAGI (reference sequence). CDR3 bases: TGTGCCAGCAGCACGGGAGGTGGCTACACCTTC. Translating it yields CASSTGGGYTF.

The V and J genes are TRBV25-1 and TRBJ2-7; 8 bases fit TRBD2. The CDR3 spans 16 residues. Germline trimming cut 3 bases from V and 5 bases from J; bases unmatched to any gene: 12. Germline V lookup: CDR1 MGHDK, CDR2 SYGVNS. This chain's CDR3 is CASSDLGGRIPDEQYF. CDR3 nucleotide sequence: TGTGCCAGCAGTGATCTGGGCGGGAGGATTCCCGACGAGCAGTACTTC.

This clone was counted a single time. The rearrangement links TRBV4-1 to TRBJ2-7; D is unclear. Trimming removed 3 bases at V and 4 bases at J, with 10 bases between. The CDR3 spans 13 residues. Germline CDR1 MGHRA, CDR2 YSYEKL. This CDR3 is CASSHEYNYEQYF. The DNA of the CDR3 is TGCGCCAGCAGCCATGAGTATAATTACGAGCAGTACTTC.

The genes are TRBV7-2 and TRBJ2-5, with a weak D call TRBD2 (6 bases). V lost 4 bases and J lost 0, with 12 bases in between. The CDR3 has 15 residues. CDR1 and CDR2 (germline): SGHTA, FQGNSA. CDR3 in amino acids: CASSWKWGDQETQYF. CDR3 nucleotide sequence: TGTGCCAGCAGCTGGAAATGGGGGGACCAAGAGACCCAGTACTTC.

The CDR3: CASTGVNTEAFF. The DNA for the CDR3 is TGTGCCAGCACCGGAGTGAACACTGAAGCTTTCTTT. V is TRBV6-5 and J is TRBJ1-1; no clear D gene. The V end was cut by 7 bases, the J end by 0 bases, with 6 bases between. The CDR3 totals 12 residues. Germline assignment: CDR1 MNHEY and CDR2 SVGAGI.

The V and J genes are TRBV19 and TRBJ2-7; TRBD1 might be the D (5 bases). Trimming took 6 bases from V and 2 from J, leaving 14 bases between them. The CDR3 covers 14 residues. Germline V gene sequence: CDR1 LNHDA, CDR2 SQIVND (reference sequence). The CDR3 reads CASSIQGDAYEQYF. In DNA form, the CDR3 reads TGTGCCAGTAGCATCCAGGGTGATGCCTACGAGCAGTACTTC.

This chain connects TRBV4-1 to TRBJ1-1; the D is unclear. The germline gives CDR1 MGHRA, CDR2 YSYEKL. V was shortened by 0 bases and J by 3 bases, with 8 bases between the two germline ends. The CDR3 is made up of 14 amino acids. The CDR3: CASSQERGDTEAFF. CDR3 in DNA: TGCGCCAGCAGCCAAGAGCGCGGGGACACTGAAGCTTTCTTT.

This chain links TRBV6-5 with TRBJ2-5, with 11 bases fitting TRBD1. J lost 2 bases, V lost 0 bases, and 2 bases had no gene match. CDR1 and CDR2 (germline): MNHEY, SVGAGI. The CDR3 contains 16 residues. The CDR3 loop reads CASSYSGTGGQETQYF. The CDR3 DNA reads as TGTGCCAGCAGTTACTCTGGGACAGGGGGTCAAGAGACCCAGTACTTC.

The chain combines TRBV13 with TRBJ2-7; D perhaps matches TRBD1 (6 bases). Germline CDR1 is PRHDT and CDR2 is FYEKMQ (reference sequence). There are 14 residues in the CDR3. The V gene lost 2 bases and the J gene lost 0 bases, with 8 bases spanning the gap. CDR3 DNA sequence: TGTGCCAGCAGCTTAAGAGGGGGCTCCTACGAGCAGTACTTC. This codes for CASSLRGGSYEQYF.

The CDR3 nucleotides are TGTGCCAGCAGTAGACTAGCGGGTTCTCAAGCCAAAAACATTCAGTACTTC. It is translated as CASSRLAGSQAKNIQYF. The chain carries TRBV27 and TRBJ2-4; 10 positions match TRBD2. V shed 5 bases, J shed 0 bases, and the junction held 7 bases outside the gene matches. Germline CDR1 and CDR2: MNHEY and SMNVEV (reference sequence). CDR3 size: 17 residues.

The V gene is TRBV5-6, the J gene TRBJ1-4, with a tentative D call TRBD1 (5 bases). The CDR3 contains 17 residues. The V end was cut by 1 base, the J end by 6 bases, with 19 bases between. Germline loops: CDR1 SGHDT, CDR2 YYEEEE. In DNA form, the CDR3 reads TGTGCCAGCAGCTTGCCAACACGTCGGGGGGTAGATGAAAAACTGTTTTTT. It encodes CASSLPTRRGVDEKLFF.

J is TRBJ2-4 and V is TRBV19, with D possibly TRBD2 on 6 matching bases. CDR3 length: 13 amino acids. Germline assignment: CDR1 LNHDA and CDR2 SQIVND (reference sequence). V was cut by 10 bases and J by 0 bases, with 10 bases left in between. DNA for the CDR3: TGTGCCACCTTGGGACTAGCCAAAAACATTCAGTACTTC. As protein: CATLGLAKNIQYF.

Only one count was recorded for this clone. V and J are TRBV27 and TRBJ2-7, with TRBD1 matching over 9 bases. Per the germline V gene, CDR1 is MNHEY and CDR2 is SMNVEV (reference sequence). The CDR3 length is 14 residues. The J segment lost 6 bases and the V segment lost 4 bases, leaving 7 bases of the junction unmatched. For the CDR3, the DNA is TGTGCCAGCAGTTCGGGACAGGGCTTGTTCGAGCAGTACTTC. Protein: CASSSGQGLFEQYF.

The CDR3 is CASSTGTGEVYEQYF. CDR3 sequence (DNA): TGTGCCAGCAGTACCGGGACAGGGGAAGTCTACGAGCAGTACTTC. The chain carries TRBV6-6 and TRBJ2-7; TRBD1 matches 10 bases. The CDR3 covers 15 residues. Trimming at V came to 5 bases and at J to 3 bases, leaving 7 bases not matched to a gene. Germline loops: CDR1 MNHNY, CDR2 SVGAGI (reference sequence).

The chain has TRBV19 and TRBJ1-5, with D unresolved. The V and J ends lost 6 bases and 4 bases respectively, with 7 bases between them. Germline values: CDR1 LNHDA, CDR2 SQIVND (reference sequence). The CDR3 runs to 12 residues. The chain's CDR3 is CASSRMNQPQHF. Written as DNA, the CDR3 is TGTGCCAGTAGCCGTATGAATCAGCCCCAGCATTTT.

The CDR3 region is CASSENRGRSETQYF. The CDR3 DNA reads TGTGCCAGCAGTGAAAACAGGGGGCGATCTGAGACCCAGTACTTC. The chain recombines TRBV6-1 with TRBJ2-5; 9 nucleotides agree with TRBD1. The CDR3 totals 15 residues. V shed 2 bases, J shed 5 bases, and the junction held 6 bases outside the gene matches. Germline loops: CDR1 MNHNS, CDR2 SASEGT.

The V gene is TRBV6-4, the J gene TRBJ2-7, with a possible D match to TRBD1 (5 bases). Between the trimmed V and J ends, which lost 0 bases and 5 bases, there was a span of 20 bases. Looked up from germline, CDR1 is MRHNA and CDR2 is SNTAGT. The CDR3 totals 17 residues. CDR3 coding DNA: TGTGCCAGCAGTGACTCGTCTCTACAACAGGTCTTAAACGAGCAGTACTTC. Amino acids: CASSDSSLQQVLNEQYF.

CDR3 bases: TGTGCCAGCAGTCCCGCCTGGCTAGCGGGAACAGGAGAGACCCAGTACTTC. Translating it yields CASSPAWLAGTGETQYF. This chain links TRBV2 with TRBJ2-5; TRBD2 matches at 9 bases. Per germline, CDR1 SNHLY and CDR2 FYNNEI. V shed 5 bases and J 4 bases; nucleotides not matched to a gene: 14. There are 17 residues in the CDR3. Full variable domain (rest looked up from reference TRBV2 and TRBJ2-5): EPEVTQTPSHQVTQMGQEVILRCVPISNHLYFYWYRQILGQKVEFLVSFYNNEISEKSEIFDDQFSVERPDGSNFTLKIRSTKLEDSAMYFCASSPAWLAGTGETQYFGPGTRLLVL.

The table lists this clone with a count of one. The chain couples TRBV7-9 to TRBJ1-5; 9 bases map to TRBD1. CDR1 and CDR2 (germline): SEHNR, FQNEAQ (reference sequence). The CDR3 runs 17 residues. Trimming cost V 5 bases and J 5 bases; bases outside gene matches: 13. Here the CDR3 DNA reads TGTGCCAGCAGCGGCCCCTCCTCCGGGACAGGGCATCAGCCCCAGCATTTT. Translated: CASSGPSSGTGHQPQHF.

This chain connects TRBV6-6 to TRBJ2-7; TRBD1 matches at 7 bases. J was trimmed by 2 bases and V by 7 bases; bases with no gene match: 5. The CDR3 consists of 13 residues. From germline, CDR1 is MNHNY and CDR2 SVGAGI (reference sequence). The CDR3 protein is CASNRQGPYEQYF. CDR3 DNA: TGTGCCAGCAACCGACAGGGCCCCTACGAGCAGTACTTC.

The CDR3 sequence: CASSVVGGSEGAFF. The CDR3 DNA reads as TGTGCCAGCAGCGTAGTCGGGGGGTCCGAGGGAGCTTTCTTT. The chain couples TRBV9 to TRBJ1-1, with D maybe TRBD1 (5 bases). The CDR3 totals 14 residues. Per the germline V gene, CDR1 is SGDLS and CDR2 is YYNGEE. The V end lost 0 bases, the J end lost 10 bases, and 16 bases lay between the germline ends.

This clone occurred a few times. The gene calls are TRBV13 and TRBJ2-3; TRBD2 is a possible D gene (5 bases). Trimming removed 4 bases from V and 6 bases from J, with 14 bases in between. This CDR3 contains 14 residues. CDR1 and CDR2 from the germline V gene are PRHDT and FYEKMQ (reference sequence). The DNA for the CDR3 is TGTGCCAGCAGCTCCATAGGAGGTACGGATACGCAGTATTTT. Translated, it gives CASSSIGGTDTQYF.

The gene calls are TRBV7-9 and TRBJ2-4; D perhaps matches TRBD2 (6 bases). V lost 5 bases and J lost 3, with 8 bases in between. Germline CDR1 SEHNR, CDR2 FQNEAQ (reference sequence). The CDR3 extends over 13 amino acids. CDR3 amino acids: CASSQEGKNIQYF. The CDR3 DNA is TGTGCCAGCAGCCAGGAGGGCAAAAACATTCAGTACTTC.

This clone was seen only once. The rearrangement links TRBV10-3 to TRBJ1-1; possible D gene TRBD1, 5 bases. Germline V lookup: CDR1 ENHRY, CDR2 SYGVKD. This CDR3 contains 11 residues. V was shortened by 2 bases and J by 10 bases, with 8 bases between the two germline ends. CDR3 sequence (DNA): TGTGCCATCAGTGAGCAGGGTTTAGCTTTCTTT. It is translated as CAISEQGLAFF.

As for this clone: At one of its ends the junction is not consistent with the germline gene, which may arise from a read error. The chain combines TRBV5-4 with TRBJ2-7; the match to TRBD1 covers 11 bases. The CDR3 totals 15 residues. Germline CDR1 SGHNT, CDR2 YYREEE (reference sequence). The CDR3 sequence is CASTLGTGGPYEQYF. The CDR3 DNA reads as TGTGCCAGCACCTTGGGGACAGGGGGTCCCTACGAGCAGTACTTC.